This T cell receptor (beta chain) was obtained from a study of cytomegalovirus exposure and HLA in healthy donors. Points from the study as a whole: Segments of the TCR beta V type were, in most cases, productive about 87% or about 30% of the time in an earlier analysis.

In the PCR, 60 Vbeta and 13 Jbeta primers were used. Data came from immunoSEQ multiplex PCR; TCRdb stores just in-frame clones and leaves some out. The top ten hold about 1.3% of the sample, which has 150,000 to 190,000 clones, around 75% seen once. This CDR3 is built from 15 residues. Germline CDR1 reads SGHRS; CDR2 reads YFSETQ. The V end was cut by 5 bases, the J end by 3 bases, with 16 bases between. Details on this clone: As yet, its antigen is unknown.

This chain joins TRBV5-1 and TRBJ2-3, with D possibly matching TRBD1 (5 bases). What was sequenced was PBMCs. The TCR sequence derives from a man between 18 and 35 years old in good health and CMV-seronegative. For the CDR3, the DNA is TGCGCCAGCAGTGGGGCCCAAGGGGAAACAGATACGCAGTATTTT. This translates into CASSGAQGETDTQYF.